This TCR beta chain is from a study of OX40 agonist ivuxolimab in advanced cancers. About the full investigation: The costimulatory receptor OX40 (CD134) was targeted by ivuxolimab, a fully human IgG2 agonistic monoclonal antibody. Of the roughly 50 dose-escalation patients, hepatocellular carcinoma was present in approximately 20, melanoma in approximately 15, renal cell carcinoma in 9 and head and neck cancer in 9. Partial responses occurred in three dose-escalation patients: two with cutaneous melanoma and one with hepatocellular carcinoma. The point of sequencing TCRbeta in the periphery was to test whether ivuxolimab changed TCR sequence diversity and drove clonal T-cell expansion. In the dose-escalation cohort, more than 75% of patients were male, and the mean age was approximately 60 years, with a range of roughly 23 to 85. Prior anti-PD-1, anti-PD-L1 or anti-CTLA-4 therapy was permitted, and checkpoint inhibitors had been received by about two fifths of dose-escalation patients. Intravenous ivuxolimab was administered to patients every 2 weeks at six dose levels: 0.01, 0.1, 0.3, 1.5, 3 and 10 mg/kg. The paper describes the monotherapy dose-escalation part (N of about 57 patients) of the phase I trial of ivuxolimab. The research as a whole found: The antigen specificity of the peripheral T cells that underwent clonal expansion was not determined. At doses from 0.1 to 3.0 mg/kg, clonal expansion was seen in both CD4+ and CD8+ blood T cells between baseline and week 6. In the 0.1-3.0 mg/kg groups, partial responders were among the patients with the lowest normalized peripheral clonal expansion, particularly in CD8+ T cells. Low levels of normalized T-cell clonal expansion were also seen in some nonresponding patients. After ivuxolimab, expanded clones were on average more numerous among CD8+ T cells than among CD4+ T cells.

Genomic DNA was extracted from sorted cells for sequencing of the TCRbeta CDR3 region. The immunoSEQ Assay was used to sequence the TCRbeta CDR3 regions. In TCRdb, the immuneACCESS table is reduced to in-frame sequences with V and J assigned. These tables do not hold every clone; where another copy was compared, an unresolved V gene accounts for under half, and the others remain unexplained. This sample holds 90,000 to 100,000 clones; approximately 85% were observed only once. The ten top clones hold 3% to 4% of the sample. For this chain, trimming is 6 bases at the V end and 6 bases at the J end, and the number of junction bases without a gene match is 10. The germline V gene sets CDR1 to SGHTA and CDR2 to FQGNSA. The CDR3 covers 15 residues, taking in both the cysteine and the phenylalanine. Just the 45-base CDR3 DNA is kept, in frame starting at base 1. Comment on this clone: It lacks a known antigen. Base qualities are missing; no much larger clone stands one base away.

The trial excluded patients who had a history of autoimmune disease or who were on systemic immunosuppression. In every dose cohort, peripheral blood was drawn for TCR sequencing at baseline, cycle 4 day 1, and cycle 7 day 1. Samples came from an open-label, multicenter, first-in-human phase I dose-escalation trial of ivuxolimab. Adults with locally advanced or metastatic melanoma, renal cell carcinoma, hepatocellular carcinoma or head and neck squamous cell carcinoma were enrolled in the trial. Before TCR sequencing, CD4+ T cells and CD8+ T cells were sorted from peripheral blood as separate populations.

The chain employs TRBV7-2 and TRBJ2-3; TRBD2 aligns with 9 central bases. Sample: CD4+ or CD8+ T cells sorted from blood, taken in a trial of the OX40 agonist ivuxolimab. The source is an adult with an advanced solid tumor such as melanoma, head and neck, liver or kidney cancer. The CDR3 sequence is CASRTSSGTWDTQYF. The nucleotide sequence reads TGTGCCAGCAGGACCTCTAGCGGGACATGGGATACGCAGTATTTT.